This T cell receptor (beta chain) is from a study of a mutant IDH1 vaccine in newly diagnosed glioma. Study context: Averaging about 37 years of age, treated patients were roughly 60% male and 37.5% female.

About this clone itself: Its antigen remains unidentified.

The time point denotes: week 47, end of study. Vaccination used 300 ug of mutant IDH1 20-mer peptide per dose, with topical imiquimod. Eight vaccinations reached patients in weeks 1, 3, 5, 7, 11, 15, 19 and 23. The germline V gene encodes CDR1 SGHNT and CDR2 YYREEE (reference sequence). This CDR3 spans 16 amino acids. Trimming cost V 3 bases and J 7 bases; bases outside gene matches: 9. Assay: immunoSEQ multiplex PCR; the TCRdb copy retains only in-frame clones and omits some. Of about 36,000 clones in the sample, about 75% were seen once. The sample consisted of PBMCs, taken from a glioma patient whose treatment included an IDH1 peptide vaccine. This chain joins TRBV5-4 and TRBJ2-1; TRBD2 agrees at 11 bases. The TCR sequence derives from a man between 35 and 55 years old with glioma. CDR3 loop: CASSSLAGGPMNEQFF. For the CDR3, the DNA is TGTGCCAGCAGCTCCTTAGCGGGAGGGCCAATGAATGAGCAGTTCTTC.